This T cell receptor beta chain was sequenced during a study of memory CD4+ T cells and cytomegalovirus serostatus. Findings and limits, study-wide: Repertoires predicted CMV serostatus with median bootstrapped AUC of 0.95.

Profiled with immunoSEQ multiplex PCR; TCRdb holds only in-frame clones, not every one. The sample consists of about 64,000 clones, more than 70% of them appearing once. Turning to this clone: Its antigen is currently unknown.

The sort gate was single viable CD3+CD4+CD8-CD45RO+ cells for memory CD4+ T cells. The TCR sequence derives from an adult in good health and CMV-seronegative. Sequences were obtained from memory CD4+ T cells from blood.

CDR3 residues: CASCSRSSYNEQFF. The CDR3 DNA follows: TGTGCCAGTTGTAGCCGCAGCTCCTACAATGAGCAGTTCTTC. The rearrangement links TRBV14 to TRBJ2-1; no clear D gene. Trimming shortened V by 9 bases and J by 0 bases, and 12 bases separated the two germline ends. The CDR3 covers 14 residues. Germline values: CDR1 SGHDN, CDR2 FVKESK. Full variable domain (missing parts from reference TRBV14 and TRBJ2-1): EAGVTQFPSHSVIEKGQTVTLRCDPISGHDNLYWYRRVMGKEIKFLLHFVKESKQDESGMPNNRFLAERTGGTYSTLKVQPAELEDSGVYFCASCSRSSYNEQFFGPGTRLTVL.